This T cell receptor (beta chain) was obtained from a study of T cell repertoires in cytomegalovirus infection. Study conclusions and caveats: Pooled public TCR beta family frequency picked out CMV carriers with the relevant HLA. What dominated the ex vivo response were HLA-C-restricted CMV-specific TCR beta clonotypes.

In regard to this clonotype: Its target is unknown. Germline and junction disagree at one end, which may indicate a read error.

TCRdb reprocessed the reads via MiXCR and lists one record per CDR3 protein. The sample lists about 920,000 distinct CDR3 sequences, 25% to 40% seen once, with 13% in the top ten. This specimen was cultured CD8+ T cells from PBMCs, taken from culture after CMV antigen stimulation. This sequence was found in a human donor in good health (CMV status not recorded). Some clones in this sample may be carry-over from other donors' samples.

Here the CDR3 DNA reads TGTACCAGCAGTTACAACCGGGACAGGGTTGATGGCACCGGGGAGCTGTTTTTT. Translating it yields CTSSYNRDRVDGTGELFF. The chain employs TRBV6-5 and TRBJ2-2; TRBD1 matches at 9 bases. CDR1 and CDR2 (germline): MNHEY, SVGAGI. CDR3 size: 18 residues.